These T cell receptor beta chains were read from a single sample in a study of T cells in Graves' hyperthyroidism and ophthalmopathy. Each CDR3 protein gets one entry after TCRdb re-called the multiplex PCR reads with MiXCR. The data show 500,000 or so distinct CDR3 sequences, roughly 17% seen once. Sequencing input: blood. Receptors were obtained from a woman younger than 30 with Graves' ophthalmopathy. The CDR3 runs from the conserved cysteine through the conserved F or W. D genes are given only for firm matches. Size values are once, few and many counts, or a class for expanded clones, and some rows have none.

CDR3 DNA,CDR3 protein,V gene,clone size,CDR3 length,D gene,J gene
TGTGCCAGCAGCTTAGGACAGGGCAGCGGCTACACCTTC,CASSLGQGSGYTF,TRBV11-2,many,13,TRBD1,TRBJ1-2
TGTGCCAGCAGGGACAGGACTGACACCGGGGAGCTGTTTTTT,CASRDRTDTGELFF,TRBV2,many,14,TRBD1,TRBJ2-2
TGTGCCAGCAGCTCCTCGCCCGGGACAGGGATTCGCTATGGCTACACCTTC,CASSSSPGTGIRYGYTF,TRBV7-9,many,17,TRBD1,TRBJ1-2
TGTGCCAGCAGCTTACGGACAGAAGTAACTGAAGCTTTCTTT,CASSLRTEVTEAFF,TRBV7-8,many,14,.,TRBJ1-1
TGCAGTGCTAGGAAGGACAGGGTGGACACCGGGGAGCTGTTTTTT,CSARKDRVDTGELFF,TRBV20-1,.,15,TRBD1,TRBJ2-2
TGCGCCAGCAGCCAGTCGAGAGGGGCCTACTACGAGCAGTACTTC,CASSQSRGAYYEQYF,TRBV4-3,many,15,.,TRBJ2-7
TGCAGTGCTAGAGAAGTAGCACAGGAGCAGTTCTTC,CSAREVAQEQFF,TRBV20-1,few,12,.,TRBJ2-1
TGTGCCAGCAAAACAACAGGGACAGATACGCAGTATTTT,CASKTTGTDTQYF,TRBV5-4,.,13,.,TRBJ2-3
TGTGCCACCAGTGATTTCGACGGGGAAGGGGCCGGGGAGCTGTTTTTT,CATSDFDGEGAGELFF,TRBV24-1,many,16,.,TRBJ2-2
TGTGCCAGCAGCACCGGGACTAGCGGGACGAAGGATACGCAGTATTTT,CASSTGTSGTKDTQYF,TRBV7-6,many,16,TRBD2,TRBJ2-3
TGCGCCAGCAGCGCGGGACTAGCGGGAGGGGCCGCCTACGAGCAGTACTTC,CASSAGLAGGAAYEQYF,TRBV5-1,many,17,TRBD2,TRBJ2-7
TGTGCCAGTTCCGCCCAACAGGGGCAGCCCCAGCATTTT,CASSAQQGQPQHF,TRBV19,.,13,TRBD1,TRBJ1-5
TGCAGTGCTCCGGGACTAGCGGGAGGCCCTGCCTACAATGAGCAGTTCTTC,CSAPGLAGGPAYNEQFF,TRBV20-1,.,17,TRBD2,TRBJ2-1
TGTGCCAGCAGCTCCAGGACTAGCGGGAGATGGGAACTCTGGGCCAACGTCCTGACTTTC,CASSSRTSGRWELWANVLTF,TRBV7-3,once,20,TRBD2,TRBJ2-6
TGTGCCAGCACCTATCGTGGGGATACGCAGTATTTT,CASTYRGDTQYF,TRBV28,many,12,.,TRBJ2-3
TGTGCCAGCAGCCAAGATAACAGGGGCGGCACCGGGGAGCTGTTTTTT,CASSQDNRGGTGELFF,TRBV3-1,many,16,TRBD1,TRBJ2-2
TGCAGTGCTGAGCGGGACGACGAGCAGTACTTC,CSAERDDEQYF,TRBV20-1,many,11,TRBD2,TRBJ2-7
TGCGCCAGCAGCCAGATATACCAAGAGACCCAGTACTTC,CASSQIYQETQYF,TRBV4-1,few,13,.,TRBJ2-5
TGCGCCAGCAGCGCCAGGACAGGCGGTCAGCCCCAGCATTTT,CASSARTGGQPQHF,TRBV5-1,.,14,TRBD1,TRBJ1-5
TGCGCCAGCAGCTTGGGGAGGGGAGGAACAAATGAGCAGTTCTTC,CASSLGRGGTNEQFF,TRBV5-1,many,15,.,TRBJ2-1
TGTGCCAGCAGTTACTCCCCTAGGGGGAGGGATGACTACGAGCAGTACTTC,CASSYSPRGRDDYEQYF,TRBV6-2/TRBV6-3,.,17,.,TRBJ2-7
TGCGCCAGCAGCTTCGCGGGCATGAACACTGAAGCTTTCTTT,CASSFAGMNTEAFF,TRBV5-1,many,14,.,TRBJ1-1
TGTGCCAGCAGTTTGGAACGGCCCTACAATGAGCAGTTCTTC,CASSLERPYNEQFF,TRBV12-3/TRBV12-4,.,14,.,TRBJ2-1
TGTGCCAGCAGCCAAGTCCAGCACCTAGTTAGCAATCAGCCCCAGCATTTT,CASSQVQHLVSNQPQHF,TRBV3-1,many,17,.,TRBJ1-5
TGTGCCAGCAGGGGCCGGAAGGGGGGCGGTGGTGGCTACACCTTC,CASRGRKGGGGGYTF,TRBV28,many,15,.,TRBJ1-2
TGCGCCAGCAGCCTGGGACAGGGGTCCCCAGATACGCAGTATTTT,CASSLGQGSPDTQYF,TRBV5-1,.,15,TRBD1,TRBJ2-3
TGTGCCAGCTCACCGGGTGGGGAGGGGGAGATCACTGAAGCTTTCTTT,CASSPGGEGEITEAFF,TRBV18,.,16,.,TRBJ1-1
TGTGCCAGCAGCCCCGTCATGACGCTCACAGATACGCAGTATTTT,CASSPVMTLTDTQYF,TRBV7-8,few,15,.,TRBJ2-3
TGTGCCATCAGTGCCTCGGGGGAAAGCAATCAGCCCCAGCATTTT,CAISASGESNQPQHF,TRBV10-3,many,15,.,TRBJ1-5
TGCAGCGCCGCACCAGGGGGCACTGAAGCTTTCTTT,CSAAPGGTEAFF,TRBV20-1,few,12,TRBD1,TRBJ1-1
TGCAGCGCACTTTTTCTACTTCTCACAGATACGCAGTATTTT,CSALFLLLTDTQYF,TRBV29-1,few,14,.,TRBJ2-3
TGTGCCGGCAGTTTTGTACTGGGGGACAGTCCTAAAACAGATACGCAGTATTTT,CAGSFVLGDSPKTDTQYF,TRBV28,.,18,TRBD1,TRBJ2-3
TGTGCCATCAGTGAGTCGAGATTTTCAGATACGCAGTATTTT,CAISESRFSDTQYF,TRBV10-3,.,14,.,TRBJ2-3
TGTGCCAGCAGCTTAGGTTCTGCGGCCTACGAGCAGTACTTC,CASSLGSAAYEQYF,TRBV11-2,many,14,.,TRBJ2-7
TGTGCCAGCAGTTCTGTCAGCACCTATGGGTCTGTTGGAAACACCATATATTTT,CASSSVSTYGSVGNTIYF,TRBV28,.,18,.,TRBJ1-3
TGTGCCAGCAGTTACGGCCTAGCGGGAGTTGAAGAGACCCAGTACTTC,CASSYGLAGVEETQYF,TRBV6-2/TRBV6-3,many,16,TRBD2,TRBJ2-5
TGTGCCAGCAACGGCGGCGGGACTATTAATGAAAAACTGTTTTTT,CASNGGGTINEKLFF,TRBV28,once,15,.,TRBJ1-4
TGCAGTGCCCCGGACAGGGCAGCCTACGAGCAGTACTTC,CSAPDRAAYEQYF,TRBV20-1,.,13,TRBD1,TRBJ2-7
TGCGCCAGCAGCGGGGGACAGGGGTACATTCAGTACTTC,CASSGGQGYIQYF,TRBV5-1,few,13,TRBD1,TRBJ2-4
TGTGCCAGTATACCGGGGGCTAGGACTGAAGCTCTCTTT,CASIPGARTEALF,TRBV6-4,few,13,.,TRBJ1-1
TGCAGCGTTGAGGGCATGAACACTGAAGCTTTCTTT,CSVEGMNTEAFF,TRBV29-1,.,12,.,TRBJ1-1
TGTGCCACCAGCCCCAGCTCCTATAATTCACCCCTCCACTTT,CATSPSSYNSPLHF,TRBV15,.,14,.,TRBJ1-6
TGTGCCAGCAGTGACCGCCCGACAGGGGATACGAATCAGCCCCAGCATTTT,CASSDRPTGDTNQPQHF,TRBV6-1,many,17,TRBD1,TRBJ1-5
TGTGCCAGCAGCTCAAGAAGACAGGGGGCGCGGGACGAGCAGTACTTC,CASSSRRQGARDEQYF,TRBV5-6,few,16,TRBD1,TRBJ2-7
TGTGCCAGCAGCTATAATTGGGGGGCGGAGGCTTTCTTT,CASSYNWGAEAFF,TRBV7-6,.,13,.,TRBJ1-1
TGTGCCAGCAGTTTTGGCGGGGGAGGCACTGAAGCTTTCTTT,CASSFGGGGTEAFF,TRBV28,many,14,.,TRBJ1-1